These T cell receptor beta chains were read from a single sample in a study of T-cell reconstitution after alpha-beta-depleted transplantation in children. TCRdb used MiXCR to reprocess the PCR reads, holding one entry per CDR3 protein. The sample includes around 200,000 distinct CDR3 sequences, approximately 11% of them seen just once. Sequences were derived from PBMCs, sampled before TCRalphabeta/CD19-depleted stem cell transplant. These receptors were obtained from a child under two years old with acute myeloid leukemia, due to receive a stem cell transplant. Each CDR3 is given with its conserved first and last residue. Fields, in order: CDR3 DNA, CDR3 protein, clone size, J gene, V gene, D gene. D genes are given only for firm matches. Some rows have no size entry. The others give once, few or many, or a class for an expanded clone.

TGTGCCAGCAGCTTTCCCGGGACAGGTGAATTCTCTGGGGCCAACGTCCTGACTTTC,CASSFPGTGEFSGANVLTF,many,TRBJ2-6,TRBV11-2,TRBD1
TGTGCCATCAGTGAGTTGAGAGGGGGAGTGGGCACTGAAGCTTTCTTT,CAISELRGGVGTEAFF,many,TRBJ1-1,TRBV10-3,.
TGTGCCAGCAGCCAAGAGAGTGGGTACCTAGAGACCCAGTACTTC,CASSQESGYLETQYF,many,TRBJ2-5,TRBV3-1,.
TGTGCCAGCAGTTACTTGGGACTAGCGGGAGTCAGCGAGCAGTACTTC,CASSYLGLAGVSEQYF,.,TRBJ2-7,TRBV6-2/TRBV6-3,TRBD2
TGCAGTGCTAGAAGCTTCTACGAGCAGTACTTC,CSARSFYEQYF,many,TRBJ2-7,TRBV20-1,.
TGTGCCAGCAGGTACAGGACCCCGGGGGGTAATTCACCCCTCCACTTT,CASRYRTPGGNSPLHF,many,TRBJ1-6,TRBV3-1,.
TGCGCCAGCAGCAAAGGGGGGTTGAACACTGAAGCTTTCTTT,CASSKGGLNTEAFF,many,TRBJ1-1,TRBV5-1,.
TGTGCCAGCAGCCACTTACGCATCTCTGGGGCCAACGTCCTGACTTTC,CASSHLRISGANVLTF,.,TRBJ2-6,TRBV3-1,.
TGTGCCAGCACCTTCTATGGGGCCGCCCTACATGGTGAGCAGTTCTTC,CASTFYGAALHGEQFF,many,TRBJ2-1,TRBV11-3,.
TGTGCCAGCAGGTTCGGAGGGGGCGGAGAGACCCAGTACTTC,CASRFGGGGETQYF,.,TRBJ2-5,TRBV12-3/TRBV12-4,.
TGTGCCAGCAGTCTGTCAGGGGCCAATGGAAACACCATATATTTT,CASSLSGANGNTIYF,.,TRBJ1-3,TRBV12-3/TRBV12-4,.
TGTGCCAGCACCCACTCTCGGGGGTGGAACGGGGAGCTGTTTTTT,CASTHSRGWNGELFF,few,TRBJ2-2,TRBV7-8,.
TGCGCCAGCAGCCAAGATCTGAGGATTAGGGGGCGGACTGAAGCTTTCTTT,CASSQDLRIRGRTEAFF,few,TRBJ1-1,TRBV4-1,TRBD1
TGCGCCAGCAGCTTGGAACAGGGGACCGGGGAGCTGTTTTTT,CASSLEQGTGELFF,once,TRBJ2-2,TRBV5-1,TRBD1
TGCAGTGCTATCCTAGGGGCTGGACGGGGCACTGAAGCTTTCTTT,CSAILGAGRGTEAFF,many,TRBJ1-1,TRBV20-1,.
TGTGCCAGCTCTCGAGCCGGGGAGAACACCGGGGAGCTGTTTTTT,CASSRAGENTGELFF,many,TRBJ2-2,TRBV18,.
TGTGCCAGCGTAGGGGGCAGGGGAGACACTGAAGCTTTCTTT,CASVGGRGDTEAFF,many,TRBJ1-1,TRBV27,TRBD1
TGTGCCAGCAGGGCCAACAGGGATCCTGGCTACACCTTC,CASRANRDPGYTF,many,TRBJ1-2,TRBV2,.
TGCGCCAGCAGACGGGGGAGCCCTAGCACAGATACGCAGTATTTT,CASRRGSPSTDTQYF,many,TRBJ2-3,TRBV5-1,.
TGTGCCAGCAGCCCTGGAGGCTACGAGCAGTACTTC,CASSPGGYEQYF,many,TRBJ2-7,TRBV12-3/TRBV12-4,.
TGTGCCAGCAGTGACAGGCGCACAGATACGCAGTATTTT,CASSDRRTDTQYF,many,TRBJ2-3,TRBV28,.
TGTGCCAGCAGCCCCCTTGGCGGGAAGGGCACAGATACGCAGTATTTT,CASSPLGGKGTDTQYF,many,TRBJ2-3,TRBV7-2,.
TGCGCCAGCAGCTTGTCGGACAGGGGCTTTATCCGCTCTGGGGCCAACGTCCTGACTTTC,CASSLSDRGFIRSGANVLTF,.,TRBJ2-6,TRBV5-1,TRBD1
TGTGCCAGCAGTGGGAGACTAGCGGGGGCCGGAGATACGCAGTATTTT,CASSGRLAGAGDTQYF,many,TRBJ2-3,TRBV2,TRBD2
TGTGCCAGCAGCGCGATTCCGTCGGACACTGAAGCTTTCTTT,CASSAIPSDTEAFF,many,TRBJ1-1,TRBV7-2,.
TGCAGCGTTGGTTGGGGGGTTATCCAAGAGACCCAGTACTTC,CSVGWGVIQETQYF,many,TRBJ2-5,TRBV29-1,.
TGCAGTGCTAGAGTCGACCTGAACACTGAAGCTTTCTTT,CSARVDLNTEAFF,many,TRBJ1-1,TRBV20-1,.
TGTGCCAGCAGCCAAGGGTGGTCTAGCTTCGATGAGCAGTTCTTC,CASSQGWSSFDEQFF,many,TRBJ2-1,TRBV14,.